This TCR beta chain comes out of a study of blood T cell repertoires in COVID-19. Trimming stripped 1 base from V and 0 bases from J, with 19 bases between. This CDR3 spans 18 amino acids. CDR1 and CDR2 (germline): MDHEN, SYDVKM. TCRdb's copy holds only in-frame clones and misses some; the assay was immunoSEQ multiplex PCR. The sample lists 86,000 or so clones, around 85% seen once, with around 11% in the top ten. This TCR derives from a man in his sixties or seventies with acute or convalescent COVID-19. Sequencing input: peripheral blood. This sequence joins TRBV28 and TRBJ2-7, with D possibly TRBD1 on 5 matching bases. CDR3 nucleotides: TGTGCCAGCAGTTTATACCCGACGACAGCCGCTATCTCCTACGAGCAGTACTTC. Its protein product is CASSLYPTTAAISYEQYF.